A single sample is the source of the 25 T cell receptor beta chains below, sequenced in a study of Graves' ophthalmopathy and Graves' hyperthyroidism. Amplification of TCR beta CDR3 regions used RNA transcripts. Second-round multiplex PCR followed a first-round RT-PCR using HTBI primers. TCRdb re-called the multiplex PCR reads with MiXCR, one entry per CDR3 protein. The data contain some 520,000 distinct CDR3 sequences, under 15% of them singletons. Sequencing was done on a sample of blood. Receptors were obtained from a woman in her 30s with Graves' ophthalmopathy.

V and J are TRBV20-1 and TRBJ2-7; D not resolved. Trimming removed 0 bases at V and 1 base at J, with 10 bases between. Germline CDR1 DFQATT, CDR2 SNEGSKA (reference sequence). The CDR3 is made up of 14 amino acids. The CDR3 here is CSARDLDISYEQYF. CDR3 nucleotide sequence: TGCAGTGCTAGAGATCTTGACATTTCCTACGAGCAGTACTTC.

This clonotype appeared many times. V and J are TRBV5-1 and TRBJ1-5; a possible D gene is TRBD1 (5 bases). CDR1 and CDR2 (germline): SGHRS, YFSETQ. CDR3 length: 13 residues. With 4 bases removed from V and 2 bases from J, the gap between germline ends came to 7 bases. CDR3 coding DNA: TGCGCCAGCAGCACGGGGGGCAATCAGCCCCAGCATTTT. Translated: CASSTGGNQPQHF.

This clonotype was observed a handful of times. This CDR3 is CASSNTGPQPQHF. The CDR3 region has the DNA TGTGCCAGCAGTAATACAGGGCCCCAGCCCCAGCATTTT. This sequence joins TRBV2 and TRBJ1-5; D might be TRBD1 (6 bases). Between the trimmed V and J ends, which lost 5 bases and 7 bases, there was a span of 12 bases. The CDR3 loop spans 13 amino acids. CDR1 is SNHLY, CDR2 FYNNEI, per germline.

The gene calls are TRBV30 and TRBJ2-7; 8 bases fit TRBD1. Per the germline V gene, CDR1 is GTSNPN and CDR2 is SVGIG (reference sequence). Germline trimming cut 8 bases from V and 6 bases from J; bases unmatched to any gene: 6. There are 11 residues in the CDR3. CDR3 residues: CAMDRVSEQYF. The DNA for the CDR3 is TGTGCCATGGACAGGGTGAGCGAGCAGTACTTC.

This sequence joins TRBV6-2 or TRBV6-3 and TRBJ2-7; 13 bases are a match to TRBD2. Per the germline V gene, CDR1 is MNHEY and CDR2 is SVGEGT. V shed 6 bases and J 3 bases; nucleotides not matched to a gene: 14. This CDR3 has 18 residues. In nucleotides, the CDR3 is TGTGCCAGCAGCCCCGGCTGGACTAGCGGGAGTTATATCTACGAGCAGTACTTC. Protein: CASSPGWTSGSYIYEQYF.

The chain employs TRBV11-2 and TRBJ2-5, with D unclear. The CDR3 is made up of 14 amino acids. Between the trimmed V and J ends, which lost 2 bases and 2 bases, there was a span of 9 bases. Germline V gene data show CDR1 as SGHAT and CDR2 as FQNNGV. This CDR3 reads CASSLMPFQETQYF. As DNA, the CDR3 is TGTGCCAGCAGCTTAATGCCTTTTCAAGAGACCCAGTACTTC.

This clonotype occurred many times. CDR3: CATSRAVPNYGYTF. As DNA, the CDR3 is TGTGCCACCAGCAGAGCAGTACCGAACTATGGCTACACCTTC. The J gene is TRBJ1-2, the V gene TRBV15; D is ambiguous. Per the germline V gene, CDR1 is LNHNV and CDR2 is YYDKDF (reference sequence). Trimming shortened V by 1 base and J by 2 bases, and 8 bases separated the two germline ends. The CDR3 spans 14 residues.

This clonotype was counted many times. V is TRBV5-1 and J is TRBJ1-6; 7 positions agree with TRBD1. In germline, CDR1 is SGHRS, CDR2 YFSETQ. The CDR3 spans 15 residues. V lost 3 bases and J lost 7; bases outside the gene matches: 7. The CDR3 DNA follows: TGCGCCAGCAGCTACACAGGGGACTGGAATTCACCCCTCCACTTT. This codes for CASSYTGDWNSPLHF.

Worth noting for this clonotype: A much more abundant neighbour one base away suggests this may be a read error. The chain is built from TRBV27 and TRBJ2-7; TRBD2 matches at 9 bases. J lost 2 bases, V lost 0 bases, and 5 bases had no gene match. The CDR3 extends over 16 amino acids. The germline V gene has CDR1 MNHEY and CDR2 SMNVEV (reference sequence). The DNA of the CDR3 is TGTGCCAGCAGTTTATCGGCTAGCGGGGTGACCTACGAGCAGTACTTC. Translating gives CASSLSASGVTYEQYF.

V gene TRBV11-2 combines with J gene TRBJ1-2; the D is unclear. This CDR3 contains 14 residues. The ends were cut back, 1 base at V and 0 bases at J, with 6 bases in the middle. CDR1 is SGHAT and CDR2 is FQNNGV in the germline V gene. The CDR3 reads CASSLGDTNYGYTF. The CDR3 bases are TGTGCCAGCAGCTTAGGGGATACTAACTATGGCTACACCTTC.

This clonotype was counted many times. The chain uses TRBV12-3 or TRBV12-4 and TRBJ2-5; D gene unclear. CDR3 length: 14 amino acids. V shed 1 base and J shed 7 bases, with 13 bases lying between them. In DNA form, the CDR3 reads TGTGCCAGCAGTTTAGGGAACATAGCAGGGACCCAGTACTTC. Its protein is CASSLGNIAGTQYF.

The sample holds many counts of this clonotype. The chain links TRBV29-1 to TRBJ1-2; the match to TRBD1 covers 7 bases. The trim removed 6 bases at V and 2 bases at J, leaving 6 bases unmatched. The germline V gene has CDR1 SQVTM and CDR2 ANQGSEA. The CDR3 has 13 amino acids. CDR3 in DNA: TGCAGCGTGACCGGGACAGCAAACTATGGCTACACCTTC. Translated, it gives CSVTGTANYGYTF.

This clonotype was picked up many times. This sequence joins TRBV7-2 and TRBJ2-5; D unresolved. The germline V and J ends were trimmed by 5 bases and 6 bases, with 16 bases remaining between them. The CDR3 runs to 14 residues. The germline V gene has CDR1 SGHTA and CDR2 FQGNSA. CDR3 bases: TGTGCCAGCAGCCCACGACTGTCTACTCAGACCCAGTACTTC. Its protein is CASSPRLSTQTQYF.

This clonotype was seen repeatedly, ten times or more. The rearrangement joins TRBV28 to TRBJ1-1; tentative D call: TRBD1 (6 bases). The CDR3 extends over 15 amino acids. The germline V gene encodes CDR1 MDHEN and CDR2 SYDVKM. Trimming shortened V by 2 bases and J by 8 bases, and 18 bases separated the two germline ends. This CDR3 reads CASSLEGAGAEEAFF. CDR3 coding DNA: TGTGCCAGCAGTTTAGAGGGCGCAGGGGCTGAGGAAGCTTTCTTT.

This clonotype came up once. The chain joins TRBV12-3 or TRBV12-4 to TRBJ2-7; 8 bases agree with TRBD1. This CDR3 has 16 residues. The J segment lost 6 bases and the V segment lost 4 bases, leaving 14 bases of the junction unmatched. In DNA form, the CDR3 reads TGTGCCAGCAGTTCAATTCCCCTTTACAGGGGGAGCGAGCAGTACTTC. Its protein product is CASSSIPLYRGSEQYF.

This clonotype was detected many times. The rearrangement links TRBV19 to TRBJ2-7; 8 bases are a match to TRBD1. Trimming took 6 bases from V and 4 from J; bases not matched to a gene: 8. The CDR3 runs 14 residues. Germline V gene lookup returns CDR1 LNHDA and CDR2 SQIVND (reference sequence). The CDR3 spells CASRPTGELYEQYF. CDR3 bases: TGTGCCAGTAGACCGACAGGGGAACTGTACGAGCAGTACTTC.

This clonotype was picked up many times. The genes are TRBV5-4 and TRBJ1-1; no clear D gene. Germline assignment: CDR1 SGHNT and CDR2 YYREEE (reference sequence). CDR3 size: 14 residues. Trimming stripped 1 base from V and 3 bases from J, with 10 bases between. CDR3 region: CASSLSSFDTEAFF. In DNA form, the CDR3 reads TGTGCCAGCAGCTTGAGTAGTTTTGACACTGAAGCTTTCTTT.

The table lists this clonotype with many counts. V usage is TRBV2 and J usage is TRBJ2-2; 7 bases fit TRBD1. Germline V lookup: CDR1 SNHLY, CDR2 FYNNEI. This CDR3 is built from 15 residues. V lost 8 bases to trimming and J lost 4 bases; unmatched junction nucleotides: 10. As DNA, the CDR3 is TGTGCCAGCCGAGACAGGGTTGGTTCCACCGGGGAGCTGTTTTTT. Its protein product is CASRDRVGSTGELFF.

This clonotype was picked up many times. The rearrangement uses TRBV7-9 and TRBJ1-2; TRBD1 matches 7 bases. This CDR3 has 13 amino acids. Germline CDR1 SEHNR, CDR2 FQNEAQ (reference sequence). V gave up 0 bases and J gave up 6 bases; unmatched junction bases: 1. CDR3 loop: CASSLAGGNGYTF. The CDR3 region has the DNA TGTGCCAGCAGCTTAGCAGGGGGCAATGGCTACACCTTC.

As to this clonotype: Possible read error: a much larger clone is one base away. The V and J genes are TRBV4-1 and TRBJ1-1, with D perhaps TRBD1 (5 bases). Germline CDR1 is MGHRA and CDR2 is YSYEKL. The CDR3 loop spans 13 amino acids. CDR3 DNA: TGCGCCAGCAGCCAACTGAGGGGCACTGAAGCTTGCTTT. It is translated as CASSQLRGTEACF.

The sample holds many counts of this clonotype. The V gene is TRBV27, the J gene TRBJ1-1; D is undetermined. V was shortened by 3 bases and J by 1 base, with 6 bases between the two germline ends. Looked up from germline, CDR1 is MNHEY and CDR2 is SMNVEV (reference sequence). The CDR3 loop spans 13 amino acids. The CDR3 loop reads CASSFIANTEAFF. In nucleotides, the CDR3 is TGTGCCAGCAGTTTCATTGCGAACACTGAAGCTTTCTTT.

This clonotype came up many times. J is TRBJ2-7 and V is TRBV28; D tentatively reads TRBD1 or TRBD2 (5 bases each). The CDR3 length is 18 residues. Germline values: CDR1 MDHEN, CDR2 SYDVKM. The V and J ends lost 2 bases and 0 bases respectively, with 20 bases between them. CDR3 DNA sequence: TGTGCCAGCAGTTTACTCCTTATCAGGGACGGCAGCTCCTACGAGCAGTACTTC. Its translation: CASSLLLIRDGSSYEQYF.

V is TRBV6-5 and J is TRBJ1-2; the match to TRBD1 covers 10 bases. With V trimmed by 2 bases and J by 5 bases, 8 bases remained unmatched. The germline V gene has CDR1 MNHEY and CDR2 SVGAGI. This CDR3 comprises 16 residues. The CDR3 loop reads CASSYTRTGGGYGYTF. The CDR3 coding sequence is TGTGCCAGCAGTTACACCAGGACAGGGGGGGGGTATGGCTACACCTTC.

This clonotype was counted at least ten times. At one boundary the junction diverges from the germline segment, which might be a read error. The chain employs TRBV11-2 and TRBJ2-5; D gene ambiguous. This CDR3 has 13 amino acids. Germline V CDR1 and CDR2: SGHAT, FQNNGV. This chain's CDR3 is CASTPIQPPRQDF. CDR3 coding DNA: TGTGCCAGCACCCCTATTCAACCGCCCCGGCAGGACTTC.

Comment on this clonotype: A much larger clone is a single base away; this may be a read error. The CDR3 end shows no conserved phenylalanine or tryptophan, and so a read error is likely. V and J are TRBV28 and TRBJ1-2; D is unclear. Germline V gene data show CDR1 as MDHEN and CDR2 as SYDVKM. The V end was cut by 5 bases, the J end by 5 bases, with 9 bases between. The CDR3 length is 12 residues. CDR3 region: CASSTLGYGYTS. CDR3 bases: TGTGCCAGCAGTACGCTTGGGTATGGCTACACCTCC.